The 31 T cell receptor beta chains listed next were all sequenced from one sample in a study of CD8 T cells in ankylosing spondylitis. Via MiXCR, TCRdb re-called the 5' RACE reads, giving one row per CDR3 protein. The sample comprises 150,000 to 200,000 distinct CDR3 sequences, around 13% of which are singletons, and approximately 11% rests with the top ten. The sequenced sample consisted of blood, either unsorted or a sorted T cell fraction (not recorded which). The receptors were gathered from a female donor with ankylosing spondylitis or in good health (not recorded which).

This clonotype has a count of ten or more. The chain employs TRBV7-9 and TRBJ2-5, with TRBD1 matching over 10 bases. V gave up 4 bases and J gave up 5 bases; unmatched junction bases: 7. The CDR3 is made up of 15 amino acids. Per germline, CDR1 SEHNR and CDR2 FQNEAQ (reference sequence). CDR3 bases: TGTGCCAGCAGCTCACCCGGGACAGGGGATGAGACCCAGTACTTC. Its translation: CASSSPGTGDETQYF.

The chain employs TRBV19 and TRBJ2-3, with TRBD2 matching over 7 bases. V trimming: 6 bases; J trimming: 2 bases; junction bases outside the gene matches: 5. The CDR3 length is 14 residues. CDR1 and CDR2 (germline): LNHDA, SQIVND (reference sequence). The CDR3: CASRAAGDTDTQYF. The CDR3 nucleotides are TGTGCCAGTAGGGCGGCGGGAGACACAGATACGCAGTATTTT.

At least ten counts were recorded for this clonotype. The J gene is TRBJ2-5, the V gene TRBV7-2; TRBD2 agrees at 13 bases. V dropped 5 bases and J dropped 12; count of bases not matched to a gene: 6. The CDR3 runs 13 residues. Per the germline V gene, CDR1 is SGHTA and CDR2 is FQGNSA. In nucleotides, the CDR3 is TGTGCCAGCAGCCCCGGGACTAGCGGGAAGGAGTACTTC. Translating gives CASSPGTSGKEYF.

This clonotype was observed many times. The chain is built from TRBV11-1 and TRBJ2-5; no firm D call. Germline CDR1 reads SGHAT; CDR2 reads FQDESV (reference sequence). The V and J ends lost 5 bases and 4 bases respectively, with 8 bases between them. CDR3 length equals 12 residues. Here the CDR3 reads CASSSNRETQYF. The DNA of the CDR3 is TGTGCCAGCAGCAGTAACAGAGAGACCCAGTACTTC.

This clonotype was found many times. The chain couples TRBV12-3 or TRBV12-4 to TRBJ1-1; D gene uncertain. The CDR3 loop spans 14 amino acids. V was clipped by 6 bases and J by 3 bases, with 14 bases between them. CDR3 in amino acids: CASRQLPLDTEAFF. The CDR3 DNA reads as TGTGCCAGCAGACAACTACCTCTGGACACTGAAGCTTTCTTT.

About this clonotype: A much bigger clone sits one base away, suggesting this may be a read error. This chain uses TRBV21-1 with TRBJ2-1; the DNA was not compared with TRBD2, the D call given in the table. TRBV21-1 is tagged as a pseudogene. The CDR3 extends over 14 amino acids. The CDR3 sequence is CAKTRGCSYNEQFF. DNA for the CDR3: TGTGCCAAGACGCGGGGGTGCTCCTACAATGAGCAGTTCTTC.

The chain employs TRBV19 and TRBJ1-4; tentative D call: TRBD1 (5 bases). Germline lookup yields CDR1 LNHDA and CDR2 SQIVND (reference sequence). There are 14 residues in the CDR3. Trimming took 5 bases from V and 2 from J, leaving 9 bases between them. CDR3 DNA: TGTGCCAGTAGTTCGTGGGACACTAATGAAAAACTGTTTTTT. Amino acid sequence: CASSSWDTNEKLFF. The whole variable domain, filled in from reference TRBV19 and TRBJ1-4, reads DGGITQSPKYLFRKEGQNVTLSCEQNLNHDAMYWYRQDPGQGLRLIYYSQIVNDFQKGDIAEGYSVSREKKESFPLTVTSAQKNPTAFYLCASSSWDTNEKLFFGSGTQLSVL.

This clonotype was observed many times. The chain couples TRBV20-1 to TRBJ2-3; D is unclear. Trimming cost V 6 bases and J 2 bases, with 12 bases left between them. The CDR3 runs 13 residues. CDR1 and CDR2 (germline): DFQATT, SNEGSKA (reference sequence). The chain's CDR3 is CSADQAFTDTQYF. In DNA, the CDR3 is TGCAGTGCGGATCAAGCGTTCACAGATACGCAGTATTTT.

The sample holds many counts of this clonotype. The chain's CDR3 is CASIRRGYETQYF. In DNA form, the CDR3 reads TGTGCCAGCATCCGGCGGGGTTACGAGACCCAGTACTTC. The chain has TRBV5-6 and TRBJ2-5, with a weak D call TRBD2 (6 bases). The CDR3 sequence is 13 residues long. Germline loops: CDR1 SGHDT, CDR2 YYEEEE. V lost 6 bases and J 5 bases, leaving 14 bases between the germline ends.

This clonotype turned up a few times. CDR3 coding DNA: TGTGCCAGCACCCCCCCAGGCGTAATTGACGAGCAGTACTTC. Residues: CASTPPGVIDEQYF. V gene TRBV28 combines with J gene TRBJ2-7; the D is unclear. The CDR3 loop spans 14 amino acids. Per germline, CDR1 MDHEN and CDR2 SYDVKM. Trimming took off 7 bases at V and 5 bases at J, with 18 bases between the two ends.

The chain employs TRBV12-3 or TRBV12-4 and TRBJ2-6, with a weak D call TRBD2 (6 bases). CDR3 length: 18 residues. V was trimmed by 1 base and J by 2 bases, leaving 15 bases between them. CDR3: CASSLGVLGGTGANVLTF. The CDR3 DNA is TGTGCCAGCAGTTTAGGTGTTCTAGGAGGGACTGGGGCCAACGTCCTGACTTTC.

The J gene is TRBJ2-7, the V gene TRBV6-2 or TRBV6-3; D possibly uses TRBD1 or TRBD2 (6 bases each). Germline V CDR1 and CDR2: MNHEY, SVGEGT. CDR3 length equals 15 residues. Trimming pared 5 bases from V and 9 bases from J, leaving 23 bases between. The CDR3 region has the DNA TGTGCCAGCAGTCTCTCCAGGGGAGGACTCCACGGGCAGTACTTC. Translation gives CASSLSRGGLHGQYF.

This clonotype was counted many times. The chain joins TRBV10-3 to TRBJ2-3; tentatively, D is TRBD1 (6 bases). This CDR3 comprises 13 residues. In germline, CDR1 is ENHRY, CDR2 SYGVKD. V was trimmed by 2 bases and J by 4 bases, leaving 7 bases between them. The CDR3 DNA reads TGTGCCATCAGTGAGGAGGGGGCAGATACGCAGTATTTT. It is translated as CAISEEGADTQYF.

This clonotype came up many times. The chain carries TRBV2 and TRBJ1-3; no clear D gene. CDR1 is SNHLY, CDR2 FYNNEI, per germline. Trimming stripped 2 bases from V and 0 bases from J, with 8 bases between. The CDR3 has 15 residues. CDR3 DNA sequence: TGTGCCAGCAGTGAATGGACTGGCTCTGGAAACACCATATATTTT. Its translation is CASSEWTGSGNTIYF. Drawing the rest from reference TRBV2 and TRBJ1-3, the complete variable domain is EPEVTQTPSHQVTQMGQEVILRCVPISNHLYFYWYRQILGQKVEFLVSFYNNEISEKSEIFDDQFSVERPDGSNFTLKIRSTKLEDSAMYFCASSEWTGSGNTIYFGEGSWLTVV.

This chain uses TRBV9 with TRBJ2-7; D is undetermined. Looked up from germline, CDR1 is SGDLS and CDR2 is YYNGEE. Trimming took off 0 bases at V and 2 bases at J, with 9 bases between the two ends. This CDR3 has 14 amino acids. The CDR3 nucleotides read TGTGCCAGCAGCGTAGAGGGCCAAACCTACGAGCAGTACTTC. It is translated as CASSVEGQTYEQYF.

This clonotype was seen ten or more times. V usage is TRBV20-1 and J usage is TRBJ1-5; perhaps TRBD1 as D (5 bases). This CDR3 has 13 amino acids. Deletions cut 0 bases from V and 6 bases from J, with 9 bases between. Germline lookup yields CDR1 DFQATT and CDR2 SNEGSKA (reference sequence). CDR3 sequence: CSARDGGSQPQHF. Written as DNA, the CDR3 is TGCAGTGCTAGAGATGGGGGGTCTCAGCCCCAGCATTTT.

V usage is TRBV30 and J usage is TRBJ1-5; D not resolved. Germline lookup yields CDR1 GTSNPN and CDR2 SVGIG (reference sequence). There are 14 residues in the CDR3. Trimming cost V 2 bases and J 3 bases, with 11 bases left between them. CDR3 region: CAWSKTRDNQPQHF. The CDR3 DNA sequence: TGTGCCTGGAGTAAGACAAGGGACAATCAGCCCCAGCATTTT.

This clonotype appeared a few times. CDR3 DNA: TGTGCCAGCGCGACCCCCGGGCAGGATGAGCAGTTCTTC. The encoded protein is CASATPGQDEQFF. This rearrangement joins TRBV28 to TRBJ2-1, with D uncertain. The CDR3 is made up of 13 amino acids. Germline values: CDR1 MDHEN, CDR2 SYDVKM. V lost 8 bases and J lost 8, with 16 bases in between.

This clonotype showed up many times. The J gene is TRBJ2-7, the V gene TRBV20-1, with TRBD2 identical over 8 bases. The V gene end was trimmed by 5 bases and the J gene end by 2 bases; junction bases not matched to a gene: 14. The germline CDR1 and CDR2 sequences are DFQATT and SNEGSKA (reference sequence). CDR3 size: 16 residues. DNA of the CDR3: TGCAGTGCTCCGTTCTCTTATAGCGGGGTTACCTACGAGCAGTACTTC. Translating gives CSAPFSYSGVTYEQYF.

CDR3 in DNA: TGCGCCAGCAGCACCCGGACTAGCGGGAGGAACAATGAGCAGTTCTTC. Translated, it gives CASSTRTSGRNNEQFF. The chain is built from TRBV4-1 and TRBJ2-1; TRBD2 matches 14 bases. Germline assignment: CDR1 MGHRA and CDR2 YSYEKL. This CDR3 has 16 residues. The V and J ends lost 5 bases and 5 bases, in that order; junction bases with no gene match: 5.

A few counts support this clonotype. The genes are TRBV7-9 and TRBJ2-7; D gene ambiguous. Germline values: CDR1 SEHNR, CDR2 FQNEAQ (reference sequence). The CDR3 sequence is 15 residues long. Trimming pared 8 bases from V and 2 bases from J, leaving 19 bases between. CDR3 sequence: CASGKTHQDPYEQYF. CDR3 DNA: TGTGCCAGCGGCAAGACACATCAAGATCCCTACGAGCAGTACTTC.

With regard to this clonotype: A read error may be the cause here, since a much bigger clone is one base away. V gene TRBV28 combines with J gene TRBJ2-1; 7 nucleotides align to TRBD2. V was clipped by 5 bases and J by 11 bases; unmatched bases: 15. Per the germline V gene, CDR1 is MDHEN and CDR2 is SYDVKM. This CDR3 spans 15 amino acids. The CDR3 region has the DNA TGTGCCAGCAGTACCCTGGGTGCGGGAGATATTCAGCAGTTCTTC. It encodes CASSTLGAGDIQQFF.

On this clonotype: At one of its ends the junction is not consistent with the germline gene, which may arise from a read error. The CDR3 here is CCASEYRGQGDFGGYTF. CDR3 in DNA: TGCTGTGCTAGTGAATACAGGGGACAGGGGGATTTTGGTGGCTACACCTTC. This chain uses TRBV20-1 with TRBJ1-2; TRBD1 matches 11 bases. Looked up from germline, CDR1 is DFQATT and CDR2 is SNEGSKA (reference sequence). CDR3 length equals 17 residues.

The chain recombines TRBV6-1 with TRBJ2-7; 11 bases map to TRBD2. Trimming removed 9 bases from V and 4 bases from J; junction bases left unmatched: 11. Germline V gene data show CDR1 as MNHNS and CDR2 as SASEGT. There are 15 residues in the CDR3. This CDR3 reads CASHPLAGGMYEQYF. Here the CDR3 DNA reads TGTGCCAGTCACCCGTTAGCGGGAGGGATGTACGAGCAGTACTTC.

This clonotype occurred many times. This chain connects TRBV5-5 to TRBJ2-3; D remains ambiguous. This CDR3 is built from 15 residues. Germline V gene lookup returns CDR1 SGHKS and CDR2 YYEKEE (reference sequence). Trimming took off 1 base at V and 2 bases at J, with 11 bases between the two ends. DNA for the CDR3: TGTGCCAGCAGCTTGCCGGCCAGCCCCACAGATACGCAGTATTTT. This translates into CASSLPASPTDTQYF.

In this sample, this clonotype turned up a few times. The chain couples TRBV12-3 or TRBV12-4 to TRBJ1-3; D is ambiguous. Trimming shortened V by 3 bases and J by 0 bases, and 6 bases separated the two germline ends. The CDR3 loop spans 14 amino acids. CDR3 bases: TGTGCCAGCAGTTTGAGCTTCTCTGGAAACACCATATATTTT. It is translated as CASSLSFSGNTIYF.

This clonotype was seen many times. V gene TRBV5-1 combines with J gene TRBJ2-7; 8 bases map to TRBD2. The germline CDR1 and CDR2 sequences are SGHRS and YFSETQ. V lost 4 bases and J lost 1; bases outside the gene matches: 7. This CDR3 has 15 amino acids. This chain's CDR3 is CASSPGGSLSYEQYF. DNA for the CDR3: TGCGCCAGCAGCCCGGGGGGGTCCCTTTCCTACGAGCAGTACTTC.

This clonotype was recorded at least ten times. This chain joins TRBV3-1 and TRBJ2-1; 7 nucleotides align to TRBD2. The CDR3 contains 14 residues. V was pared by 0 bases and J by 8 bases, with 4 bases of the junction left unmatched. The V gene's germline CDR1 is LGHDT and CDR2 YNNKEL (reference sequence). In DNA, the CDR3 is TGTGCCAGCAGCCAAGATACACGGGAGGATGAGCAGTTCTTC. Translated: CASSQDTREDEQFF.

This clonotype was detected many times. The rearrangement joins TRBV4-1 to TRBJ1-4; 8 bases line up with TRBD1. V trimming: 6 bases; J trimming: 2 bases; junction bases outside the gene matches: 8. Germline V gene lookup returns CDR1 MGHRA and CDR2 YSYEKL. The length of the CDR3 is 16 residues. DNA of the CDR3: TGCGCCAGCAGTTCTCCAGGGGGCCCCACTAATGAAAAACTGTTTTTT. Translated, it gives CASSSPGGPTNEKLFF.

This clonotype has at least ten counts. The CDR3 sequence is CSVAHGGGEQFF. CDR3 sequence (DNA): TGCAGCGTTGCCCATGGGGGTGGCGAGCAGTTCTTC. The chain has TRBV29-1 and TRBJ2-1, with D tentatively TRBD1 or TRBD2 (5 bases each). Germline assignment: CDR1 SQVTM and CDR2 ANQGSEA. V was shortened by 4 bases and J by 10 bases, with 14 bases between the two germline ends. The CDR3 length is 12 residues.

In its sample, this clonotype was seen many times. The chain links TRBV7-2 to TRBJ2-5; D is undetermined. The ends were cut back, 5 bases at V and 2 bases at J, with 6 bases in the middle. Looked up from germline, CDR1 is SGHTA and CDR2 is FQGNSA. The CDR3 has 12 amino acids. For the CDR3, the DNA is TGTGCCAGCAGCGCGCTTCAAGAGACCCAGTACTTC. This codes for CASSALQETQYF.